This TCR beta chain came from a study of T cells in Graves' hyperthyroidism and ophthalmopathy. This clonotype was counted a few times. Antigen unknown. Possible read error: a much larger clone is one base away. Uncontrolled infection, other autoimmune disease, pregnancy or lactation excluded patients. Diagnostic assessment was based on clinical symptoms, serum thyroxine and TRAb, thyroid ultrasound and orbital computed tomography. Overall study findings and caveats: For ophthalmopathy, model prediction preceded onset by a median approximately 6 months.

Germline lookup yields CDR1 MNHEY and CDR2 SVGEGT. This CDR3 is 15 amino acids long. Template material for amplifying TCR beta CDR3 regions consisted of RNA transcripts. The HTBI primer set drove a first-round RT-PCR of the TCR CDR3. MiXCR, applied by TCRdb to the multiplex PCR reads, yields one record per CDR3 protein. The sample contains around 690,000 distinct CDR3 sequences, approximately 15% of which appear only once. This chain uses TRBV6-2 or TRBV6-3 with TRBJ2-2; 8 bases line up with TRBD2. This TCR derives from a man aged 50 or older with Graves' hyperthyroidism. Sequencing was performed on blood. CDR3 protein: CASRRIAGNTGELLF. The CDR3 DNA reads as TGTGCCAGCAGGCGTATAGCGGGAAACACCGGGGAGCTGCTTTTT.